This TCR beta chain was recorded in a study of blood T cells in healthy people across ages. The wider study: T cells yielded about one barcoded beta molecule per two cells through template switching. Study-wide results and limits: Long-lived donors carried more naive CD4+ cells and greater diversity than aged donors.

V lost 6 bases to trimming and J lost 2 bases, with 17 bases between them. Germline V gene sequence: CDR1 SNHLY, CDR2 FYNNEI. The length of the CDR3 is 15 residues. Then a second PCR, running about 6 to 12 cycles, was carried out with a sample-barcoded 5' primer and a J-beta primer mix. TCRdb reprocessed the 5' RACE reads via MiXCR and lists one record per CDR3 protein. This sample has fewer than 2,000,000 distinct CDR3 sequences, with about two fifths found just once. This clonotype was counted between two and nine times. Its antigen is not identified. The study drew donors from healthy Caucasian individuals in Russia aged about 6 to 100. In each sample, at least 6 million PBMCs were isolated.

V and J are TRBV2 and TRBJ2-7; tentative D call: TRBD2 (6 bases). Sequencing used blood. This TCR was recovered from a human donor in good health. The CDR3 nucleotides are TGTGCCAGCAGACCGGGACTTACATCCACCTACGAGCAGTACTTC. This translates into CASRPGLTSTYEQYF. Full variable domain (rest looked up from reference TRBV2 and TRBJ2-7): EPEVTQTPSHQVTQMGQEVILRCVPISNHLYFYWYRQILGQKVEFLVSFYNNEISEKSEIFDDQFSVERPDGSNFTLKIRSTKLEDSAMYFCASRPGLTSTYEQYFGPGTRLTVT.